These T cell receptor beta chains were read from a single sample in a study of graft-versus-host responses after intestinal transplantation. The table came from immunoSEQ multiplex PCR; TCRdb's copy has only in-frame clones and leaves some out. The sample holds about 23,000 clones, about 48% seen once. Sequenced material: alloreactive CD8+ T cells from a mixed lymphocyte reaction culture, taken before transplantation. The receptors stem from a human patient who was an organ donor for intestinal transplantation. Both conserved end residues are part of each CDR3. Each record gives: V gene, J gene, CDR3 protein.

V: TRBV28; J: TRBJ2-7; CDR3: CASSYGIAYEQYF
V: TRBV9; J: TRBJ2-1; CDR3: CASSPVGVDEQFF
V: TRBV27; J: NA; CDR3: CASSQGAALSYEQYF
V: TRBV9; J: TRBJ1-4; CDR3: CASSAEGRPNEKLFF
V: TRBV6-5; J: TRBJ2-1; CDR3: CASSYSSGRPYNEQFF
V: TRBV6-1; J: TRBJ2-5; CDR3: CASSEGGGLGETQYF
V: TRBV5-4; J: TRBJ1-1; CDR3: CASSQAGAGEAFF
V: TRBV7-9; J: TRBJ1-2; CDR3: CASSPIQGHTGDGYTF
V: TRBV28; J: TRBJ2-7; CDR3: CASSLPGGRWLSYEQYF
V: TRBV2; J: TRBJ2-1; CDR3: CASIGSEQFF
V: TRBV4-2; J: TRBJ2-3; CDR3: CASSQPGLTDTQYF
V: TRBV28; J: TRBJ2-2; CDR3: CASSFYPRATGELFF
V: TRBV6-5; J: TRBJ1-1; CDR3: CASSYGRGLNTEAFF
V: TRBV15; J: TRBJ2-3; CDR3: CATTLRSTDTQYF
V: TRBV5-6; J: TRBJ1-5; CDR3: CASSLMQGNQPQHF
V: TRBV9; J: TRBJ2-7; CDR3: CASSARPCYEQYF
V: TRBV9; J: TRBJ2-3; CDR3: CASSGGLVSTDTQYF
V: TRBV29-1; J: TRBJ1-5; CDR3: CSVEDPFRGTQHF
V: TRBV6-5; J: TRBJ2-7; CDR3: CASRGGTAYEQYF
V: TRBV4-1; J: TRBJ1-1; CDR3: CASSQSFRGGTEAFF
V: TRBV4-1; J: TRBJ1-5; CDR3: CASSPLTGNNQPQHF
V: TRBV13; J: TRBJ2-1; CDR3: CASSLAGYNEQFF
V: TRBV13; J: TRBJ2-7; CDR3: CASSPSTSGPTYEQYF
V: TRBV30; J: TRBJ1-1; CDR3: CAWSLDYTEAFF
V: TRBV25-1; J: TRBJ2-1; CDR3: CASSEYLGGLQGNEQFF
V: TRBV6-5; J: TRBJ2-7; CDR3: CASSYSWGALTYEQYF
V: TRBV27; J: TRBJ2-7; CDR3: CASSFGTGGNEQYF
V: TRBV7-8; J: TRBJ2-7; CDR3: CASSYAGSYEQYF
V: TRBV10-3; J: TRBJ2-7; CDR3: CANNISRDGSHEQYF
V: TRBV4-1; J: TRBJ2-3; CDR3: CASSQDEGGGTDTQYF
V: TRBV13; J: TRBJ2-1; CDR3: CASSSQLDGARSYNEQFF
V: TRBV4-2; J: TRBJ2-5; CDR3: CASSQGLGETQYF
V: TRBV11-2; J: TRBJ2-7; CDR3: CASSLVGGGSYEQYF
V: TRBV13; J: TRBJ1-1; CDR3: CASSLTGGKHTEAFF
V: TRBV7-9; J: TRBJ2-2; CDR3: CASSGRQNRGNTGELFF
V: TRBV7-9; J: TRBJ2-1; CDR3: CASRPPSGSSYNEQFF
V: TRBV30; J: TRBJ1-1; CDR3: CAWSVSTEAFF
V: TRBV19; J: TRBJ2-5; CDR3: CASSIDTETQYF
V: TRBV15; J: TRBJ2-3; CDR3: CATSRGTGLNTDTQYF
V: TRBV18; J: TRBJ1-1; CDR3: CASSPAWTGGLNTEAFF
V: TRBV28; J: TRBJ1-1; CDR3: CASSWGMNTEAFF
V: TRBV13; J: TRBJ2-3; CDR3: CASSLALEGLAGWLDTQYF
V: TRBV7-6; J: TRBJ2-1; CDR3: CASSHPRDGDSYNEQFF